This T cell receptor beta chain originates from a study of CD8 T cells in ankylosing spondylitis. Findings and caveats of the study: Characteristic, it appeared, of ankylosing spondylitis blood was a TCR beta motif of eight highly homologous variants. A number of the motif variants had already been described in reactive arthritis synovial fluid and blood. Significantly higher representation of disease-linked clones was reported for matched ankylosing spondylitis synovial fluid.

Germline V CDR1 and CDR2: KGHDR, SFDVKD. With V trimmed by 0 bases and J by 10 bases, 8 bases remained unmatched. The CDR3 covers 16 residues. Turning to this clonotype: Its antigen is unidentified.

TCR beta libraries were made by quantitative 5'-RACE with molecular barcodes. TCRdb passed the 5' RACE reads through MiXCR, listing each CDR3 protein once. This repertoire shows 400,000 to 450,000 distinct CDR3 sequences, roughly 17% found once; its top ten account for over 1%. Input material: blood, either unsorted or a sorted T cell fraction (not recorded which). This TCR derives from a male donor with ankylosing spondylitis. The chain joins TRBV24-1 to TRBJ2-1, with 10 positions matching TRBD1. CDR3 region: CATSDLLVTGGREQFF. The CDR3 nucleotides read TGTGCCACCAGTGATTTGCTGGTGACAGGGGGCCGGGAGCAGTTCTTC.